The 5 T cell receptor beta chains given below trace back to one sample, sequenced in a study of Graves' ophthalmopathy and Graves' hyperthyroidism. RNA transcripts were the source from which TCR beta CDR3 regions were amplified. Second-round multiplex PCR came after first-round RT-PCR with HTBI primers. TCRdb reprocessed the multiplex PCR reads via MiXCR and lists one record per CDR3 protein. This table holds approximately 160,000 distinct CDR3 sequences, roughly 36% found once. The specimen was peripheral blood. Receptor source: a man in his thirties or forties with Graves' ophthalmopathy.

There are many counts of this clonotype. V gene TRBV19 combines with J gene TRBJ2-7, with D perhaps matching TRBD2 (6 bases). V lost 4 bases and J 6 bases, leaving 19 bases between the germline ends. Germline CDR1 is LNHDA and CDR2 is SQIVND (reference sequence). The CDR3 consists of 15 residues. CDR3 region: CASSTLGGAEGEQYF. The DNA of the CDR3 is TGTGCCAGTAGTACGTTGGGAGGCGCCGAGGGCGAGCAGTACTTC.

This clonotype was seen a single time. This chain connects TRBV5-1 to TRBJ1-6, with D perhaps matching TRBD1 (5 bases). Trimming stripped 7 bases from V and 6 bases from J, with 11 bases between. The CDR3 has 13 amino acids. The germline CDR1 and CDR2 sequences are SGHRS and YFSETQ. This CDR3 reads CASGEGSNSPLHF. The CDR3 DNA follows: TGCGCCAGCGGAGAGGGGTCTAATTCACCCCTCCACTTT.

This clonotype was observed many times. The gene calls are TRBV6-5 and TRBJ2-2, with D unclear. Germline V CDR1 and CDR2: MNHEY, SVGAGI. Trimming took off 6 bases at V and 2 bases at J, with 7 bases between the two ends. The CDR3 covers 13 residues. In nucleotides, the CDR3 is TGTGCCAGCAGGTTATCAAACACCGGGGAGCTGTTTTTT. It codes for CASRLSNTGELFF.

This clonotype was detected ten times or more. The V gene is TRBV2, the J gene TRBJ1-5; 8 bases match TRBD1. The ends lost 2 bases at V and 8 bases at J; junction bases unmatched: 5. The CDR3 totals 14 residues. Germline CDR1 and CDR2: SNHLY and FYNNEI. The CDR3 DNA is TGTGCCAGCAGTGAACAGGGGGCGGGGGAGCCCCAGCATTTT. It yields the protein CASSEQGAGEPQHF.

At least ten counts were recorded for this clonotype. This chain joins TRBV12-3 or TRBV12-4 and TRBJ1-5; D might be TRBD1 (6 bases). V was shortened by 4 bases and J by 4 bases, with 14 bases between the two germline ends. The CDR3 contains 15 residues. The CDR3 loop reads CASSWDTGANQPQHF. CDR3 coding DNA: TGTGCCAGCAGTTGGGACACGGGAGCAAATCAGCCCCAGCATTTT.